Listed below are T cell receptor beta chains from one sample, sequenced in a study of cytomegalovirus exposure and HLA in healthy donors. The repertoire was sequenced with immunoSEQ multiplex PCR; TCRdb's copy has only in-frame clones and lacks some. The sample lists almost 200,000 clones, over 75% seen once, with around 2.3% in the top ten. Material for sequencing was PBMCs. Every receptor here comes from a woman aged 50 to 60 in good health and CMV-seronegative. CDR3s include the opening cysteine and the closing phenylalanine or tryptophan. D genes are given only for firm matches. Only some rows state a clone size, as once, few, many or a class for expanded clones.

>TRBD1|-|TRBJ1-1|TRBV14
TGTGCCAGCAGCCGGGAGACAGGGGGGTACACTGAAGCTTTCTTT
CASSRETGGYTEAFF
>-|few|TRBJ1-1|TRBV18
TGTGCCAGCTCACAAGGGGACGGGGGATGGGACACTGAAGCTTTCTTT
CASSQGDGGWDTEAFF
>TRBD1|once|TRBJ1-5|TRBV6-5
TGTGCCAGCAGTCCGGGGCGGACAGGGCTGCCCCAGCATTTT
CASSPGRTGLPQHF
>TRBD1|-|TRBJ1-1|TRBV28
TGCGCCAGCAGCCGGGACAGGGGGCGCACTGAAGCTTTCTTT
CASSRDRGRTEAFF
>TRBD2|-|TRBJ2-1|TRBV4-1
TGCGCCAGCAGCCAAGGATGGGAGGGCCTGCGTAATGAGCAGTTCTTC
CASSQGWEGLRNEQFF
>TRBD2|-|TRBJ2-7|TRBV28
TGTGCCAGCAAGCCGGGGGGGCCCCCCTACGAGCAGTACTTC
CASKPGGPPYEQYF
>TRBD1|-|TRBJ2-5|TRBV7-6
TGTGCCAGCAGCTGGACAGGGGAGGGGGGTGAGACCCAGTACTTC
CASSWTGEGGETQYF
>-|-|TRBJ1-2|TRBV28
TGTGCCAGCAGTGTGTACGGTAACTATGGCTACACCTTC
CASSVYGNYGYTF
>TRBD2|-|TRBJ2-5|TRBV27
TGTGCCAGCAGTCTAGCGGGTCTAGAGACCCAGTACTTC
CASSLAGLETQYF
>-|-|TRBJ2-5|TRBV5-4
TGTGCCAGCAGCTTGGACCAGGGAAGGGCCCAGTACTTC
CASSLDQGRAQYF
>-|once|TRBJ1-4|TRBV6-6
TGTGCCAGCCTCCCCGGCCCAGGTAGTAATGAAAAACTGTTTTTT
CASLPGPGSNEKLFF
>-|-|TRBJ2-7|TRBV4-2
TGTGCCAGCAGCCAAAGGGGGGGGTCGGCAGCGGGAAACGTTTACGAGCAGTACTTC
CASSQRGGSAAGNVYEQYF
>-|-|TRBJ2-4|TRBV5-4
TGTGCCAGCAGCCTGCAGGGACAAACCAAAAACATTCAGTACTTC
CASSLQGQTKNIQYF
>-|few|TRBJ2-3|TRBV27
TGTGCTCTCGAGGAGGGCGGTAAAGATACGCAGTATTTT
CALEEGGKDTQYF
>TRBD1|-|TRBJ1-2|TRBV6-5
TGTGCCAGCAAAAATTCACGGGACAGTTATGGCTACACCTTC
CASKNSRDSYGYTF
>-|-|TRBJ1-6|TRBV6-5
TGTGCCAGCAGTTACGAGGTCCCCTATAATTCACCCCTCCACTTT
CASSYEVPYNSPLHF
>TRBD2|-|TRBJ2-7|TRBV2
TGTGCCAGCAGTGGGGGGACGGGAGGCTACGAGCAGTACTTC
CASSGGTGGYEQYF
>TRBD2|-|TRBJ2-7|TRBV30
TGTGCCTGGGGAAAGGGCGGGAGGGCCTTCTACGAGCAGTACTTC
CAWGKGGRAFYEQYF
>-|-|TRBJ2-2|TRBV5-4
TGTGCCAGCAGCTTGTATTCCGGGGAGCTGTTTTTT
CASSLYSGELFF
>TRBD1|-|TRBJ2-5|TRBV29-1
TGCAGCGGAAGAGCCAGGGGGCCTATAGGAGAGACCCAGTACTTC
CSGRARGPIGETQYF
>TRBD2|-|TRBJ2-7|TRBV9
TGTGCCAGCAGCCCCCAAGGGGCGCGGGAGAAGGTGCAGTACTTC
CASSPQGAREKVQYF
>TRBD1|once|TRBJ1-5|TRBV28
TGTGCCAGCAGTGGGGGCCAGGGGGCGTTTCAGCCCCAGCATTTT
CASSGGQGAFQPQHF
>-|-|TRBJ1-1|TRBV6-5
TGTGCCAGCAGAAACGGTGTGTACGACACTGAAGCTTTCTTT
CASRNGVYDTEAFF
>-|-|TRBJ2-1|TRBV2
TGTGCCAGCAGTCCGTACAATGAGCAGTTCTTC
CASSPYNEQFF
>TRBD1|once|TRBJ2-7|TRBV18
TGTGCCAGCTCACCAACTTCGGCAGGGGGAATCCACGAGCAGTACTTC
CASSPTSAGGIHEQYF
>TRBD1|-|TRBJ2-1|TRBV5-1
TGCGCCAGCAGCGACGGACAGGTCTACAATGAGCAGTTCTTC
CASSDGQVYNEQFF
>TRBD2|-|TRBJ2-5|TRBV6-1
TGTGCCAGCAGTGAAATAGCGGGGAGTGAAGAGACCCAGTACTTC
CASSEIAGSEETQYF
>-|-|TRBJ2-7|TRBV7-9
TGTGCCAGCAGCCAGCCGGGGAGCTCCTACGAGCAGTACTTC
CASSQPGSSYEQYF
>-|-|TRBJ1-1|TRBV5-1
TGCGCCAGCAGCTTCCTGAGCGCCGGCGACACTGAAGCTTTCTTT
CASSFLSAGDTEAFF
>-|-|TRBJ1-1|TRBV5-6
TGTGCCAGCAGTTCCCCGGGGAGGAGAAACACTGAAGCTTTCTTT
CASSSPGRRNTEAFF
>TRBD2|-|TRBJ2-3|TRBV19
TGTGCCAGTAGTCACACTAGCGTCATCACAGATACGCAGTATTTT
CASSHTSVITDTQYF
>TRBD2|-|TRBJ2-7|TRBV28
TGTGCCAGCAGTTCCGGGGGGGGCGGGGGCGACCACGAGCAGTACTTC
CASSSGGGGGDHEQYF
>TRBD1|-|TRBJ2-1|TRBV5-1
TGCGCCAGCAGCTTGACCGGGACAGGGGTAGGCAATGAGCAGTTCTTC
CASSLTGTGVGNEQFF
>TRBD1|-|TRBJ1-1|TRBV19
TGTGCCAGTAGTATGCTTGACAGGGCGGGATTCTGGGAAGCTTTCTTT
CASSMLDRAGFWEAFF
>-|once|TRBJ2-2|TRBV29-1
TGCAGCGTTGAGGGTACCAGGGGACTACCTTACACCGGGGAGCTGTTTTTT
CSVEGTRGLPYTGELFF
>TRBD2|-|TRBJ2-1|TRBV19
TGTGCCAGTGGGGCGGGGGGGCTGTACAATGAGCAGTTCTTC
CASGAGGLYNEQFF
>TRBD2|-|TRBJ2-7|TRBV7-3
TGTGCCAGCAGCATAAGCGGGAGCCCCGCCTACGAGCAGTACTTC
CASSISGSPAYEQYF
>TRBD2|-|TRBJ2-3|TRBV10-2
TGCGCCAGCAGCCTAGCGGGGGGCACAGATACGCAGTATTTT
CASSLAGGTDTQYF
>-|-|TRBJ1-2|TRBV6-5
TGTGCCAGCAGTCCCCGGGAGGTCTATGGCTACACCTTC
CASSPREVYGYTF
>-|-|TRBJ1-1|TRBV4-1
TGCGCCAGCAGCCCCCCGGACAGGAACACTGAAGCTTTCTTT
CASSPPDRNTEAFF